Below are 6 T cell receptor beta chains sequenced from a single sample in a study of T cell responses to AZD1222 COVID-19 vaccine. This table comes from immunoSEQ multiplex PCR, and its TCRdb copy is limited to in-frame clones, with some not included. The sample consists of some 150,000 clones, 92% of them appearing once. The source was peripheral blood, collected on day 0 of MenACWY control vaccination. The receptors originated from an adult in good health.

The V call is TRBV5-1, the J call TRBJ2-7, with 12 bases fitting TRBD1. V lost 4 bases to trimming and J lost 5 bases; unmatched junction nucleotides: 4. CDR1 and CDR2 from the germline V gene are SGHRS and YFSETQ. This CDR3 region has 14 residues. The DNA for the CDR3 is TGCGCCAGCAGCATCGGGACAGGGGGCGACGAGCAGTACTTC. Protein: CASSIGTGGDEQYF.

The rearrangement links TRBV30 to TRBJ1-4; TRBD1 is a possible D gene (5 bases). Per the germline V gene, CDR1 is GTSNPN and CDR2 is SVGIG (reference sequence). The CDR3 loop spans 13 amino acids. V was cut by 8 bases and J by 0 bases, with 10 bases left in between. The chain's CDR3 is CASPGPTNEKLFF. Written as DNA, the CDR3 is TGTGCCAGCCCAGGGCCAACTAATGAAAAACTGTTTTTT. Complete variable domain (other parts from reference TRBV30 and TRBJ1-4): SQTIHQWPATLVQPVGSPLSLECTVEGTSNPNLYWYRQAAGRGLQLLFYSVGIGQISSEVPQNLSASRPQDRQFILSSKKLLLSDSGFYLCASPGPTNEKLFFGSGTQLSVL.

The genes are TRBV10-2 and TRBJ1-2; D unresolved. The CDR3 is 15 amino acids. Per the germline V gene, CDR1 is WSHSY and CDR2 is SAAADI. Trimming shortened V by 3 bases and J by 0 bases, and 11 bases separated the two germline ends. The CDR3 DNA is TGCGCCAGCAGTGATCGGACGGTCGCTAACTATGGCTACACCTTC. It is translated as CASSDRTVANYGYTF.

This sequence joins TRBV15 and TRBJ2-7; the match to TRBD2 covers 9 bases. The CDR3 has 16 residues. With V trimmed by 0 bases and J by 7 bases, 10 bases remained unmatched. CDR1 and CDR2 from the germline V gene are LNHNV and YYDKDF (reference sequence). As DNA, the CDR3 is TGTGCCACCAGCAGAGAAGCTAGCGGGGTGGCAGGAGAGCAGTACTTC. As protein: CATSREASGVAGEQYF.

The CDR3 nucleotides are TGTGCCAGCAAGGGACAGGGTACCTCTGGAAACACCATATATTTT. Its protein product is CASKGQGTSGNTIYF. The genes are TRBV11-3 and TRBJ1-3, with 9 bases fitting TRBD1. Germline CDR1 and CDR2: SGHNT and YENEEA. After removal of 7 bases from V and 0 bases from J, the junction contained 4 bases not matched to a gene. The CDR3 consists of 15 residues.

V is TRBV30 and J is TRBJ1-5, with TRBD1 matching 7 bases. The trim removed 2 bases at V and 10 bases at J, leaving 11 bases unmatched. This CDR3 is 14 amino acids long. The germline V gene has CDR1 GTSNPN and CDR2 SVGIG (reference sequence). The CDR3 here is CAWSSGTEAAPQHF. CDR3 bases: TGTGCCTGGAGTTCGGGGACAGAGGCGGCTCCCCAGCATTTT.